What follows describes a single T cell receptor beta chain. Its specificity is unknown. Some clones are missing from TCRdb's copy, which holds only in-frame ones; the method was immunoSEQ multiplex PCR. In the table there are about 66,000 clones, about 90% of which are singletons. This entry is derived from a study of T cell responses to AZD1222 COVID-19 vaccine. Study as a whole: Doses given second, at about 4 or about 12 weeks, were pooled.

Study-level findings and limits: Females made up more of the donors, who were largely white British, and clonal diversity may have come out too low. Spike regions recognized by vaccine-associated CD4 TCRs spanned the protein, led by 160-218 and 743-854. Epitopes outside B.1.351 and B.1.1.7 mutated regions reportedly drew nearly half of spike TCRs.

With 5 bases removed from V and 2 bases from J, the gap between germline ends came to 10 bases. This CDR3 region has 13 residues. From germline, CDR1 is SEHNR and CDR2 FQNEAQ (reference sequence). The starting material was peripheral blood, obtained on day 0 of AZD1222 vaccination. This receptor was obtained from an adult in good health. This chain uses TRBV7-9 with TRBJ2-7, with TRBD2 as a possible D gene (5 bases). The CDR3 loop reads CASSPKGAYEQYF. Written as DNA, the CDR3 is TGTGCCAGCAGCCCCAAGGGAGCCTACGAGCAGTACTTC.